This is a list of T cell receptor beta chains from one sample in a study of blood T cell repertoires in COVID-19. Sequencing used immunoSEQ multiplex PCR; TCRdb keeps in-frame clones, though not all of them. The sample gives 63,000 or so clones, around 86% of which show up once; roughly 3.9% is in the top ten. The sequencing input was peripheral blood. These receptor sequences come from a man between 65 and 85 years old with active COVID-19. CDR3s include the opening cysteine and the closing phenylalanine or tryptophan. The D gene is left open where the match is weak. The size entry is marked missing in some rows and otherwise reads once, few, many or a size class.

TRBJ1-2 | . | . | TRBV30 | CAWSVWGNYGYTF | TGTGCCTGGAGTGTTTGGGGCAACTATGGCTACACCTTC
TRBJ2-4 | . | . | TRBV18 | CASSPRRGGNIQYF | TGTGCCAGCTCACCCCGGCGAGGGGGAAACATTCAGTACTTC
TRBJ1-6 | few | TRBD1 | TRBV3-1/TRBV3-2 | CASSQVATGGWSPLHF | TGTGCCAGCAGCCAAGTTGCGACAGGGGGCTGGTCACCCCTCCACTTT
TRBJ1-5 | . | TRBD1 | TRBV28 | CASRPGTGNQPQHF | TGTGCCAGCAGGCCCGGGACAGGCAATCAGCCCCAGCATTTT
TRBJ2-1 | . | TRBD2 | TRBV6-5 | CASRRLAPNNEQFF | TGTGCCAGCAGGCGACTAGCCCCTAACAATGAGCAGTTCTTC
TRBJ2-1 | . | TRBD1 | TRBV4-2 | CASSHRQGVGNEQFF | TGTGCCAGCAGCCACCGACAGGGTGTTGGGAATGAGCAGTTCTTC
TRBJ2-3 | . | TRBD2 | TRBV9 | CASSTPLAHTDTQYF | TGTGCCAGCAGCACCCCACTAGCGCACACAGATACGCAGTATTTT
TRBJ2-6 | . | . | TRBV6-5 | CASTLSSGANVLTF | TGTGCCAGCACCCTGAGCTCTGGGGCCAACGTCCTGACTTTC
TRBJ2-6 | . | . | TRBV18 | CASSPTLGSGANVLTF | TGTGCCAGCTCACCCACCCTCGGCTCTGGGGCCAACGTCCTGACTTTC
TRBJ1-6 | once | TRBD1 | TRBV30 | CAWGDRNNSPLHF | TGTGCCTGGGGGGACAGGAATAATTCACCCCTCCACTTT
TRBJ2-3 | . | TRBD2 | TRBV5-4 | CASSVVRGGDTQYF | TGTGCCAGCAGCGTGGTGCGGGGGGGGGATACGCAGTATTTT
TRBJ1-2 | few | . | TRBV14 | CASSQDLMAGYTF | TGTGCCAGCAGCCAAGATCTTATGGCTGGCTACACCTTC
TRBJ1-1 | . | . | TRBV30 | CAWSTLRRETEAFF | TGTGCCTGGAGTACCCTCAGGCGGGAAACTGAAGCTTTCTTT
TRBJ2-5 | . | . | TRBV21-1 | CASSKGGDRQETQYF | TGTGCCAGCAGCAAAGGGGGGGACAGACAAGAGACCCAGTACTTC
TRBJ2-5 | . | TRBD2 | TRBV30 | CAWSGTSGSGETQYF | TGTGCCTGGAGTGGGACTAGCGGGAGTGGGGAGACCCAGTACTTC
TRBJ2-1 | . | TRBD2 | TRBV7-2 | CASSFGLAGGGGWNEQFF | TGTGCCAGCAGCTTCGGACTAGCGGGAGGGGGCGGTTGGAATGAGCAGTTCTTC
TRBJ2-7 | . | . | TRBV6-5 | CASSYPGGGQYF | TGTGCCAGCAGTTACCCGGGTGGTGGGCAGTACTTC
TRBJ2-7 | . | . | TRBV6-2/TRBV6-3 | CASSYGHEQYF | TGTGCCAGCAGTTACGGCCACGAGCAGTACTTC
TRBJ2-1 | . | . | TRBV24-1 | CATRGQVNEQFF | TGTGCCACCCGTGGGCAGGTCAATGAGCAGTTCTTC
TRBJ1-3 | . | . | TRBV11-2 | CASSSTRSSGNTIYF | TGTGCCAGCAGCTCGACAAGAAGCTCTGGAAACACCATATATTTT
TRBJ2-7 | . | TRBD1 | TRBV2 | CASSHPTGGVSYEQYF | TGTGCCAGCAGCCACCCCACAGGGGGCGTCTCCTACGAGCAGTACTTC
TRBJ2-7 | . | . | TRBV28 | CASRSNYEQYF | TGTGCCAGCAGATCAAACTACGAGCAGTACTTC
TRBJ2-7 | . | TRBD1 | TRBV6-6 | CASRRDPQGSYEQYF | TGTGCCAGCAGAAGAGACCCACAGGGGTCCTACGAGCAGTACTTC
TRBJ2-3 | . | . | TRBV7-2 | CASSLGSGASPSTQYF | TGTGCCAGCAGCTTAGGGTCTGGGGCGAGCCCAAGTACGCAGTATTTT
TRBJ2-7 | once | . | TRBV10-3 | CAIRDSSSYEQYF | TGTGCCATCAGGGACTCCTCCTCCTACGAGCAGTACTTC
TRBJ2-7 | . | . | TRBV10-3 | CAISEPPRTASYEQYF | TGTGCCATCAGTGAGCCCCCTCGGACAGCCTCCTACGAGCAGTACTTC
TRBJ1-5 | . | . | TRBV9 | CASSLDRSNQPQHF | TGTGCCAGCAGCCTCGACAGGTCCAATCAGCCCCAGCATTTT
TRBJ2-7 | once | . | TRBV5-5 | CASSRESGEQYF | TGTGCCAGCAGCAGAGAATCGGGGGAGCAGTACTTC
TRBJ2-1 | . | . | TRBV7-8 | CASSLSARSYNEQFF | TGTGCCAGCAGCTTATCGGCCAGGTCCTACAATGAGCAGTTCTTC
TRBJ1-1 | few | . | TRBV25-1 | CASSSGHTPWVTEAFF | TGTGCCAGCAGCTCCGGACACACCCCGTGGGTCACTGAAGCTTTCTTT
TRBJ2-2 | few | . | TRBV11-2 | CASSLGTAAGGELFF | TGTGCCAGCAGCTTAGGGACAGCGGCGGGTGGGGAGCTGTTTTTT
TRBJ2-3 | . | . | TRBV21-1 | CASSEKRGPGGSTDTQYF | TGTGCCAGCAGCGAAAAAAGGGGGCCCGGGGGATCCACAGATACGCAGTATTTT
TRBJ2-7 | . | TRBD2 | TRBV11-1 | CASSLDAGGDYEQYF | TGTGCCAGCAGCTTAGACGCGGGAGGGGACTACGAGCAGTACTTC